This T cell receptor beta chain was documented in a study of vaccination effects on CD4 cells after COVID-19. Study-wide results and caveats: Small numbers of convalescent patients limited the study. It also lacked early post-infection timepoints. Within healthy vaccinees, only 1 of 255 vaccine-induced clones displayed cross-reactivity with common cold coronaviruses.

Profiling relied on immunoSEQ multiplex PCR, and the TCRdb table lists in-frame clones only, not all of them. The data contain 70,000 or so clones, more than 70% of them singletons. The CDR3 sequence is 18 residues long. With V trimmed by 2 bases and J by 3 bases, 6 bases remained unmatched. Germline lookup yields CDR1 SGHDT and CDR2 YYEEEE. Turning to this clone: Its target is not known.

Culture proceeded for 10 days, and CD4+ T cells were then isolated. The vaccine recipients had no prior SARS-CoV-2 infection, with negative nucleocapsid antibodies. Both day 3 and day 7 saw half the medium replaced with IL-2 medium. Sequencing used CD4+ T cells from PBMCs cultured without peptide, obtained before COVID-19 vaccination. The receptor comes from a human donor who received a COVID-19 vaccine. The V gene is TRBV5-6, the J gene TRBJ2-3; 16 positions match TRBD2. The CDR3 coding sequence is TGTGCCAGCAGCTTACCGGGACTAGCGGGGGGGAGGACAGATACGCAGTATTTT. The encoded protein is CASSLPGLAGGRTDTQYF. Based on the CDR3 plus reference TRBV5-6 and TRBJ2-3, the full variable domain is DAGVTQSPTHLIKTRGQQVTLRCSPKSGHDTVSWYQQALGQGPQFIFQYYEEEERQRGNFPDRFSGHQFPNYSSELNVNALLLGDSALYLCASSLPGLAGGRTDTQYFGPGTRLTVL.